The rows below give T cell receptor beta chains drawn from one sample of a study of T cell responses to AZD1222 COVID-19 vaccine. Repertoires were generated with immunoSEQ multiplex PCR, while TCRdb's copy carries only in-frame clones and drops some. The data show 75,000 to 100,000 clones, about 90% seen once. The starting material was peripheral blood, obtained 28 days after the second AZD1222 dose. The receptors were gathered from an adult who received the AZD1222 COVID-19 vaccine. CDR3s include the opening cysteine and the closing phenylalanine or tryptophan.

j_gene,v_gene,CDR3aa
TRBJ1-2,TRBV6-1,CASSEPGTAYGYTF
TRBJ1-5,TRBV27,CASSFKGVSNQPQHF
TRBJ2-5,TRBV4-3,CASSQGSGPQETQYF
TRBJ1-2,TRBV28,CASLTQGVSGYTF
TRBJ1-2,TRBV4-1,CASSQAITGDYGYTF
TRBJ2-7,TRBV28,CASTPSGTAGHEQYF
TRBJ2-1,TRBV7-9,CASSLGSSGGAPPYNEQFF
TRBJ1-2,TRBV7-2,CASSVDFSRGNYGYTF
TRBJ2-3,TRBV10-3,CAISEWGQSTDTQYF
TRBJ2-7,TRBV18,CASSPTGYEQYF
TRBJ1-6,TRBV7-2,CASSRGGRVNSPLHF
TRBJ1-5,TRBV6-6,CASSYSGADQPQHF
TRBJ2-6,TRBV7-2,CASSLGSAGSGANVLTF
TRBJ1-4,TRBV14,CASSLAGGATNEKLFF
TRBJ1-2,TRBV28,CASSSVWGRGYTF
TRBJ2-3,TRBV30,CAWSGGQGLDTQYF
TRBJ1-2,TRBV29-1,CSVEDRTPGGHGYTF
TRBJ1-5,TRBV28,CASSQGTGSNQPQHF
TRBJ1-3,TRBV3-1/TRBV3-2,CASSLMNSVNTIYF
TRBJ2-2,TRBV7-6,CASRVGGPNTGELFF
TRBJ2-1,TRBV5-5,CASSLGSRGFTYNEQFF
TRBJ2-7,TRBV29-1,CSVDGVGTHEQYF
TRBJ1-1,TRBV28,CASSLGPGSSEAFF
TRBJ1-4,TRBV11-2,CASSLFSGSNEKLFF
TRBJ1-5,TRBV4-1,CARSRLGGGSNQPQHF
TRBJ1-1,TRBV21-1,CASSKSEGPHTEAFF
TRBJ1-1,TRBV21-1,CASSKEDKAGGFVRDTEAFF
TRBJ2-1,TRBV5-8,CASSWQRMGGSFF
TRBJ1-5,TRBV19,CASSTWTDSNQPQHF
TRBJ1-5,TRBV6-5,CASSRQGSEPQHF
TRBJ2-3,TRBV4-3,CASSLGGTSTDTQYF
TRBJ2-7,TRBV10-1,CASSESAILRTGEHGQYF
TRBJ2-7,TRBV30,CAWSGDSEQYF
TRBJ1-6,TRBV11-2,CASSLRQSSYNSPLHF
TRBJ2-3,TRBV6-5,CASRASGGSTDTQYF
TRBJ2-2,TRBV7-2,CASSISDRGLDTGELFF
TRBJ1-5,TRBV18,CASSPTGTSNQPQHF
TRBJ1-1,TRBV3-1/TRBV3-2,CASSQFRGSTNTEAFF
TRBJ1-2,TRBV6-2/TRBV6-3,CASSHRVTYGYTF
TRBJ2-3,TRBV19,CASSGGPGGGTDTQYF
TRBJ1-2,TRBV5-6,CASSSDYGYTF
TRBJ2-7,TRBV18,CASSPGPAYEQYF
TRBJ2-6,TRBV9,CASSGGRQGAMSGANVLTF
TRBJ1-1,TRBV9,CASSVGAGMNTEAFF
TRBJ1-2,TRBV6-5,CASSKGANYGYTF
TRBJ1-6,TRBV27,CASSLAGRSYNSPLHF
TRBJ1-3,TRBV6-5,CASSSLTGSSGNTIYF
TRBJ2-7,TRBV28,CASSSDGGLYEQYF
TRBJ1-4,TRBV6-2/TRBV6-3,CASSFGRINEKLFF
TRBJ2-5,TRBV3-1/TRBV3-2,CASSQDGETQYF
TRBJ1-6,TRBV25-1,CASSGGPRGPNSPLHF
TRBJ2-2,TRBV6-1,CASSEARLHANTGELFF
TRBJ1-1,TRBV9,CASSLTVNTEAFF
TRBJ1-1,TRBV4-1,CASSQAKANGTEAFF
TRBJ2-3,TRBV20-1,CSASSGGPDTQYF
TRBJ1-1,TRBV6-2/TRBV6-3,CASSRTGDIVLAEAFF
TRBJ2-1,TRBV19,CASSIVPSGPINEQFF
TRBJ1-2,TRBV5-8,CASSLVVEQGSVYTF
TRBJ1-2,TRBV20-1,CSASGFPRAGGYTF
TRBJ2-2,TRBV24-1,CATSDSRTRDTGELFF